This T cell receptor beta chain was identified in a study of regulatory T cells in long-lasting Graves disease. Study-level background: Graves' patients, newly diagnosed, had taken antithyroid drugs under 3 months.

This clonotype was observed many times. Time point of the sample: newly diagnosed GD, antithyroid drugs for less than 3 months. PBMC RNA was the source of the TCR library. Sequencing libraries for TCR beta were prepared with iRepertoire HTBI primers and Arm-PCR of CDR3 regions. TCRdb re-derived calls from the multiplex PCR reads in MiXCR, one entry per CDR3 protein. The table includes 250,000 to 400,000 distinct CDR3 sequences, 15% to 20% detected once. CDR3 length: 14 residues. Per germline, CDR1 SGHRS and CDR2 YFSETQ. V lost 9 bases and J lost 3, with 17 bases in between. This TCR was sampled from a female donor with Graves disease. V and J are TRBV5-1 and TRBJ2-3, with D tentatively TRBD1 (5 bases). Sequenced material: peripheral blood mononuclear cells (PBMCs), taken at new diagnosis, from a patient treated with antithyroid drugs. The CDR3 DNA is TGCGCCACCCAGGGTATGCCCTCAACAGATACGCAGTATTTT. It codes for CATQGMPSTDTQYF.